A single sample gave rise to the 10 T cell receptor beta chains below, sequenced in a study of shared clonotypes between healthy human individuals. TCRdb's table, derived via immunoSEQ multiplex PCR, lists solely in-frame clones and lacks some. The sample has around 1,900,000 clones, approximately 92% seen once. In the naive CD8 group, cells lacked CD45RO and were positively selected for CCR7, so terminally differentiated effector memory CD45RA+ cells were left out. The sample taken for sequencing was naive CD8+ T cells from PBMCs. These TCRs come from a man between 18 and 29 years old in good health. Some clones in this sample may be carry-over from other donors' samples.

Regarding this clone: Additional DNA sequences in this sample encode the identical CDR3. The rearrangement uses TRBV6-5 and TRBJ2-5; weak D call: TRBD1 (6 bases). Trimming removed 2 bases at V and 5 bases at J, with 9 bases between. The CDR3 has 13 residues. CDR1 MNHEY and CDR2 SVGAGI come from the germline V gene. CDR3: CASSYGGGETQYF. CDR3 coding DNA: TGTGCCAGCAGTTACGGGGGCGGGGAGACCCAGTACTTC.

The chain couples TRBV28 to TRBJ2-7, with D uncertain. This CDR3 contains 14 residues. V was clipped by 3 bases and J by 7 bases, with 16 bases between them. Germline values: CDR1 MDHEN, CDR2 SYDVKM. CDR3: CASSFNLGIREQYF. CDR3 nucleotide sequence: TGTGCCAGCAGTTTTAATTTAGGGATCAGGGAGCAGTACTTC.

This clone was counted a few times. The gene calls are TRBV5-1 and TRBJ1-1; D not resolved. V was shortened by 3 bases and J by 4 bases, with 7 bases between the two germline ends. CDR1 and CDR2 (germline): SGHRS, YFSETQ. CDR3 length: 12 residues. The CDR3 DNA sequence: TGCGCCAGCAGCTCCTATGCCACTGAAGCTTTCTTT. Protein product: CASSSYATEAFF.

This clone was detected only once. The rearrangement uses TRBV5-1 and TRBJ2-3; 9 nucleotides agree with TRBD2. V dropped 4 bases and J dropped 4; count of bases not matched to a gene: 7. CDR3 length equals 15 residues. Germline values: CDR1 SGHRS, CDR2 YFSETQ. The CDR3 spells CASSRQREAADTQYF. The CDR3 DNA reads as TGCGCCAGCAGCCGGCAGCGGGAGGCCGCAGATACGCAGTATTTT.

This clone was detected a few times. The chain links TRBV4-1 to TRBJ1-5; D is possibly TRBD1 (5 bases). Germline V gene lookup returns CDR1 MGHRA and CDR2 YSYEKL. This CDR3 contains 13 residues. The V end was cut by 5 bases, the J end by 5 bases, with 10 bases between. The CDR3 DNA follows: TGCGCCAGCAGCGACAGAGAACATCAGCCCCAGCATTTT. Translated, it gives CASSDREHQPQHF.

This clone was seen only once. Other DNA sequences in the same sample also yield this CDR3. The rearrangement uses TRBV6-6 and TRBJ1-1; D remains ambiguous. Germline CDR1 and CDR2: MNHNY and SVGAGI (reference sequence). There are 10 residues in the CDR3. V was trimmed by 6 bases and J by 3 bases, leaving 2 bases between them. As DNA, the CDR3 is TGTGCCAGCAGGGACACTGAAGCTTTCTTT. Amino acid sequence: CASRDTEAFF.

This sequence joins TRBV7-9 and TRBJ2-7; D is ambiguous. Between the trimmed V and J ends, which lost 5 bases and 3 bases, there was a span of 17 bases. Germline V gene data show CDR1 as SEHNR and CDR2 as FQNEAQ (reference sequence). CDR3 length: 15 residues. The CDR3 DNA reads TGTGCCAGCAGCCAAGTAGGTGTGAAGATCTACGAGCAGTACTTC. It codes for CASSQVGVKIYEQYF.

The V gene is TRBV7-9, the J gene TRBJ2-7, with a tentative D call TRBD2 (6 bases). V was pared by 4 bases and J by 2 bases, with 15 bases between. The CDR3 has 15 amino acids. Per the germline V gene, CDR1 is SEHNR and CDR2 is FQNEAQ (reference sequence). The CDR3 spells CASSSHITGAYEQYF. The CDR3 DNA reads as TGTGCCAGCAGCTCTCACATCACGGGGGCCTACGAGCAGTACTTC.

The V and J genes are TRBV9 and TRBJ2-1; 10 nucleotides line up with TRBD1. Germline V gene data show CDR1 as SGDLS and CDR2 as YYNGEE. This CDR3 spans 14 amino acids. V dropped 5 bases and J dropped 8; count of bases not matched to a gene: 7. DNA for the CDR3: TGTGCCAGCAGTTGGACAGGGGGTACGTATGAGCAGTTCTTC. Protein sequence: CASSWTGGTYEQFF.

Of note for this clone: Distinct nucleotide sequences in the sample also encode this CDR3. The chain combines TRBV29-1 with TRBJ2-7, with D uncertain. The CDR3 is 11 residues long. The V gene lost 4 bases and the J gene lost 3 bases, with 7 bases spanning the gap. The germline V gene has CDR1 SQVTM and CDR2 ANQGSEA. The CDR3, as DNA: TGCAGCGTTGTGGCCAGCTACGAGCAGTACTTC. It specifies CSVVASYEQYF.